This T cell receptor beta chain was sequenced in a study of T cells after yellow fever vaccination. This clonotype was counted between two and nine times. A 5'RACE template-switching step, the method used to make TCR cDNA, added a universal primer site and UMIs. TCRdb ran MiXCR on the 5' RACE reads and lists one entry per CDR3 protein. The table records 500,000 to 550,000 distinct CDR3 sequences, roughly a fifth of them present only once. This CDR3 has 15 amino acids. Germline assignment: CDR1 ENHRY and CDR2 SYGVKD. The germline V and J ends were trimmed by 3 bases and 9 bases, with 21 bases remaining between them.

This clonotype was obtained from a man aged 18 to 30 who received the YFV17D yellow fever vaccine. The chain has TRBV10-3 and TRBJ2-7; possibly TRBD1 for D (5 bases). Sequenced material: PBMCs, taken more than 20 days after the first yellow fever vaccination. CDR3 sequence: CAISDSGQLSSGQYF. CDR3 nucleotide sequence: TGTGCCATCAGTGATTCTGGACAATTATCTTCGGGGCAGTACTTC.